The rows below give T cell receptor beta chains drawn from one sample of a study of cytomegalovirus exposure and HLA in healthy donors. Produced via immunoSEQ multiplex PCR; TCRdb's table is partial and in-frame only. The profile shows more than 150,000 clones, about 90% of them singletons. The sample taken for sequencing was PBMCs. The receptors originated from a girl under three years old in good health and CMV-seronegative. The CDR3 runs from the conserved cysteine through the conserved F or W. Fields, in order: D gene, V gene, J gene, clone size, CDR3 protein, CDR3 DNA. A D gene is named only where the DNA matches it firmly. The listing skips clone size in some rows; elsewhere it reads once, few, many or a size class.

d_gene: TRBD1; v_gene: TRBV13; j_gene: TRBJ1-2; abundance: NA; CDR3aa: CASSTRPTGAPYYGYTF; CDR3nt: TGTGCCAGCAGCACCCGACCGACAGGGGCGCCATACTATGGCTACACCTTC
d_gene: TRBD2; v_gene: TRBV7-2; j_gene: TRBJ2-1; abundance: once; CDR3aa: CASSLVLGGSSYNEQFF; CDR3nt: TGTGCCAGCAGCTTAGTTTTGGGCGGGAGCTCCTACAATGAGCAGTTCTTC
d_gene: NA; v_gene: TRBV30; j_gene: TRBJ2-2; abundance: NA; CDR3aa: CAWSSSGTGELFF; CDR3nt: TGTGCCTGGAGTTCGTCAGGCACCGGGGAGCTGTTTTTT
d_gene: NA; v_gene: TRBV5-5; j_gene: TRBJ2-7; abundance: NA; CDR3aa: CASSLVHIGSGEQYF; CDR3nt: TGTGCCAGCAGCTTGGTACACATCGGGAGTGGCGAGCAGTACTTC
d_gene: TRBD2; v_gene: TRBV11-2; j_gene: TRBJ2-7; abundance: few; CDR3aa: CASSLGLLAGTYEQYF; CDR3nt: TGTGCCAGCAGCTTAGGGTTACTAGCGGGGACCTACGAGCAGTACTTC
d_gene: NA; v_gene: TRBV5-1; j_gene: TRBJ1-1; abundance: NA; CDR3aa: CASSPLVPRGWLAFF; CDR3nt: TGCGCCAGCAGCCCTTTGGTCCCTAGAGGGTGGTTAGCTTTCTTT
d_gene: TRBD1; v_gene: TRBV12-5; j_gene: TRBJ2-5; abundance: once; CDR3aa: CASGSRTTGAETQYF; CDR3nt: TGTGCTAGTGGTTCCCGAACGACAGGGGCAGAGACCCAGTACTTC
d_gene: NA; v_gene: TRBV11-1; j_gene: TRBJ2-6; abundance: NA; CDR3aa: CASSLNNRAAPGANVLTF; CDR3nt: TGTGCCAGCAGCTTAAATAACAGGGCCGCACCCGGGGCCAACGTCCTGACTTTC
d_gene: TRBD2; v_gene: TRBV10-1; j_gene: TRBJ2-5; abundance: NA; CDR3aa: CASSPKTSGDGETQYF; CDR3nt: TGCGCCAGCAGTCCGAAGACTAGCGGGGACGGGGAGACCCAGTACTTC
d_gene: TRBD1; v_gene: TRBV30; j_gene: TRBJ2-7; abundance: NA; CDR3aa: CAWSVKGQGFSADHYEQYF; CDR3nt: TGTGCCTGGAGTGTAAAGGGACAGGGTTTCTCCGCGGACCACTACGAGCAGTACTTC
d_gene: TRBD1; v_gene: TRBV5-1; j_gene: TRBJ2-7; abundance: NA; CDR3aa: CASSLRDRGLDEQYF; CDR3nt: TGCGCCAGCAGCCTCCGGGACAGGGGGCTTGACGAGCAGTACTTC
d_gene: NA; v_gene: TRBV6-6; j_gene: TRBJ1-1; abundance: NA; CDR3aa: CASRYGGGNTEAFF; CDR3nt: TGTGCCAGCAGATATGGCGGTGGTAACACTGAAGCTTTCTTT
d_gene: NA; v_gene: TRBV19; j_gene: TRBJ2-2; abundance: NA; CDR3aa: CASSYRQRTGELFF; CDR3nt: TGTGCCAGTAGCTACCGGCAGAGGACCGGGGAGCTGTTTTTT
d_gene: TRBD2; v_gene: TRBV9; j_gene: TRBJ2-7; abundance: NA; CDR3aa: CASSKTPRGGHWQYF; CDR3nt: TGTGCCAGCAGCAAGACCCCGCGGGGGGGCCATTGGCAGTACTTC
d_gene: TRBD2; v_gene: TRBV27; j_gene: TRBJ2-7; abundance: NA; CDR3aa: CASSTKRTSGVYEQYF; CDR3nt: TGTGCCAGCAGTACCAAACGGACTAGCGGAGTCTACGAGCAGTACTTC
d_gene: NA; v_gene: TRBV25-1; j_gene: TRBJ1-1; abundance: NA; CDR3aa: CASRGREVLTEAFF; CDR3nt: TGTGCCAGCAGGGGGCGGGAAGTCTTGACTGAAGCTTTCTTT
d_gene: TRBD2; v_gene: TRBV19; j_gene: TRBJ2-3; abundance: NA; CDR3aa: CASSIQRAYQTSGTDTQYF; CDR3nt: TGTGCCAGTAGTATCCAACGGGCCTACCAGACTAGCGGCACAGATACGCAGTATTTT
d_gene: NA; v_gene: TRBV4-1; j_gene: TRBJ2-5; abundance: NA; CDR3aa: CASSQDPVGGQETQYF; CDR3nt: TGCGCCAGCAGCCAAGACCCGGTGGGGGGCCAAGAGACCCAGTACTTC
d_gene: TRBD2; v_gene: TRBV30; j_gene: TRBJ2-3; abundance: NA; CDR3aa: CAWRPAGTDTQYF; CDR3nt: TGTGCCTGGAGACCAGCGGGAACAGATACGCAGTATTTT
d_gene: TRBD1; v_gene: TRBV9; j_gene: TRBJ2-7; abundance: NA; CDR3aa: CASSAETGSNYEQYF; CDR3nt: TGTGCCAGCAGCGCGGAGACAGGGAGTAACTACGAGCAGTACTTC